The 16 T cell receptor beta chains below were found in one sample sequenced in a study of technical replicates of blood from a few donors. Clones were read by immunoSEQ multiplex PCR, and TCRdb kept only the in-frame ones, dropping some. The table has about 93,000 clones, nearly 97% seen once. The sequenced sample was T cells isolated from PBMCs. Source of these receptors: a human donor in good health.

The chain is built from TRBV30 and TRBJ2-1, with TRBD2 matching 8 bases. The CDR3 is made up of 13 amino acids. Germline V gene sequence: CDR1 GTSNPN, CDR2 SVGIG (reference sequence). The V and J ends lost 8 bases and 4 bases, in that order; junction bases with no gene match: 7. The CDR3 reads CATGAGGYNEQFF. CDR3 nucleotide sequence: TGTGCCACGGGGGCGGGGGGTTACAATGAGCAGTTCTTC.

A single count supports this clone. This chain joins TRBV5-1 and TRBJ2-1; D might be TRBD2 (6 bases). Trimming removed 0 bases at V and 4 bases at J, with 17 bases between. Germline V gene data show CDR1 as SGHRS and CDR2 as YFSETQ. The CDR3 runs to 17 residues. Here the CDR3 DNA reads TGCGCCAGCAGCTTGGTGGCGGGACGGTATAGTTACAATGAGCAGTTCTTC. Translated: CASSLVAGRYSYNEQFF.

The chain recombines TRBV5-6 with TRBJ1-3; D is possibly TRBD1 (6 bases). This CDR3 contains 14 residues. Germline V CDR1 and CDR2: SGHDT, YYEEEE. V was trimmed by 5 bases and J by 4 bases, leaving 13 bases between them. This CDR3 reads CASSPTGPGNTIYF. In DNA, the CDR3 is TGTGCCAGCAGTCCGACAGGTCCCGGAAACACCATATATTTT.

This clone was detected only once. V is TRBV27 and J is TRBJ1-1, with D possibly being TRBD1 (5 bases). This CDR3 is 15 amino acids long. Germline V gene lookup returns CDR1 MNHEY and CDR2 SMNVEV (reference sequence). The V and J ends lost 8 bases and 0 bases respectively, with 16 bases between them. The CDR3, as DNA: TGTGCCAGCTGTCCTATGACAGCAATGAACACTGAAGCTTTCTTT. As protein: CASCPMTAMNTEAFF.

This chain uses TRBV10-3 with TRBJ2-3; the match to TRBD2 covers 7 bases. The CDR3 covers 13 residues. V lost 2 bases and J lost 6; bases outside the gene matches: 2. CDR1 ENHRY and CDR2 SYGVKD come from the germline V gene. CDR3 region: CAISELRGDTQYF. In DNA, the CDR3 is TGTGCCATCAGTGAGCTGCGGGGGGATACGCAGTATTTT.

The chain combines TRBV6-5 with TRBJ1-4; D possibly corresponds to TRBD1 (5 bases). The CDR3 is 12 amino acids. The germline V gene encodes CDR1 MNHEY and CDR2 SVGAGI. The germline V and J ends were trimmed by 5 bases and 11 bases, with 12 bases remaining between them. This CDR3 reads CASSVPGLKLFF. CDR3 DNA: TGTGCCAGCAGTGTCCCAGGGCTCAAACTGTTTTTT.

The chain carries TRBV5-5 and TRBJ2-7; D is unresolved. Trimming removed 0 bases at V and 0 bases at J, with 10 bases between. CDR3 length equals 15 residues. Germline CDR1 reads SGHKS; CDR2 reads YYEKEE (reference sequence). This CDR3 is CASSLDLASSYEQYF. DNA of the CDR3: TGTGCCAGCAGCTTGGATTTAGCAAGCTCCTACGAGCAGTACTTC. The variable domain in full, with the rest retrieved from reference TRBV5-5 and TRBJ2-7, is DAGVTQSPTHLIKTRGQQVTLRCSPISGHKSVSWYQQVLGQGPQFIFQYYEKEERGRGNFPDRFSARQFPNYSSELNVNALLLGDSALYLCASSLDLASSYEQYFGPGTRLTVT.

This clone was observed a few times. V gene TRBV29-1 combines with J gene TRBJ1-1; 8 bases align to TRBD1. Germline CDR1 is SQVTM and CDR2 is ANQGSEA. This CDR3 spans 14 amino acids. V shed 4 bases and J 0 bases; nucleotides not matched to a gene: 4. Here the CDR3 reads CSVGRGPMNTEAFF. Written as DNA, the CDR3 is TGCAGCGTTGGCAGGGGGCCCATGAACACTGAAGCTTTCTTT.

J is TRBJ2-7 and V is TRBV30; D gene unclear. Germline V gives CDR1 GTSNPN, CDR2 SVGIG (reference sequence). The CDR3 consists of 13 residues. The V and J ends lost 0 bases and 5 bases respectively, with 11 bases between them. The CDR3 protein is CAWSVTRFHEQYF. The CDR3 nucleotides are TGTGCCTGGAGTGTAACCAGGTTCCACGAGCAGTACTTC.

The V call is TRBV19, the J call TRBJ2-3, with D tentatively TRBD2 (5 bases). There are 14 residues in the CDR3. V shed 4 bases and J shed 1 base, with 9 bases lying between them. Germline CDR1 is LNHDA and CDR2 is SQIVND (reference sequence). The chain's CDR3 is CASSRGSGTDTQYF. The CDR3 bases are TGTGCCAGTAGTAGGGGTAGCGGCACAGATACGCAGTATTTT.

As DNA, the CDR3 is TGTGCCAGCAGTAAAGCAGGGGGAAGCTCTGGGGCCAACGTCCTGACTTTC. It codes for CASSKAGGSSGANVLTF. The chain uses TRBV27 and TRBJ2-6, with TRBD1 matching 7 bases. Germline assignment: CDR1 MNHEY and CDR2 SMNVEV (reference sequence). The CDR3 has 17 residues. Trimming took 5 bases from V and 0 from J; bases not matched to a gene: 7.

The gene calls are TRBV2 and TRBJ2-5; D may be TRBD2 (6 bases). V was trimmed by 8 bases and J by 4 bases, leaving 17 bases between them. Looked up from germline, CDR1 is SNHLY and CDR2 is FYNNEI. The CDR3 extends over 14 amino acids. The CDR3 loop is CASAEALAGETQYF. The CDR3 nucleotides are TGTGCCAGCGCCGAAGCACTAGCCGGAGAGACCCAGTACTTC.

V usage is TRBV18 and J usage is TRBJ2-5; D is undetermined. Trimming took off 2 bases at V and 2 bases at J, with 3 bases between the two ends. The CDR3 length is 12 residues. Germline values: CDR1 KGHSH, CDR2 LQKENI. The CDR3 spells CASSPAQETQYF. DNA of the CDR3: TGTGCCAGCTCACCAGCGCAAGAGACCCAGTACTTC.

The chain uses TRBV4-1 and TRBJ2-3; 9 bases are a match to TRBD2. Trimming removed 0 bases from V and 7 bases from J; junction bases left unmatched: 5. The CDR3 length is 15 residues. In germline, CDR1 is MGHRA, CDR2 YSYEKL. The CDR3 region has the DNA TGCGCCAGCAGCCAAGATGGAGCGGGAGGATATACGCAGTATTTT. Residues: CASSQDGAGGYTQYF.

This rearrangement joins TRBV5-1 to TRBJ1-4; D uncertain. V gave up 5 bases and J gave up 7 bases, with 6 bases separating them. Germline V gene lookup returns CDR1 SGHRS and CDR2 YFSETQ. The CDR3 contains 11 residues. CDR3: CASRRGEKLFF. CDR3 nucleotide sequence: TGCGCCAGCAGGAGAGGTGAAAAACTGTTTTTT.

A note on this clone: A junction boundary mismatches the germline segment, possibly from a read error. V and J are TRBV2 and TRBJ2-1; 8 bases match TRBD1. The CDR3 length is 15 residues. Germline V gives CDR1 SNHLY, CDR2 FYNNEI. The CDR3 protein is CASREGTGPYNEQFF. The CDR3 nucleotides are TGTGCCAGCAGGGAAGGGACAGGCCCCTACAATGAGCAGTTCTTC. Looking up the rest from reference TRBV2 and TRBJ2-1 gives the full variable domain: EPEVTQTPSHQVTQMGQEVILRCVPISNHLYFYWYRQILGQKVEFLVSFYNNEISEKSEIFDDQFSVERPDGSNFTLKIRSTKLEDSAMYFCASREGTGPYNEQFFGPGTRLTVL.